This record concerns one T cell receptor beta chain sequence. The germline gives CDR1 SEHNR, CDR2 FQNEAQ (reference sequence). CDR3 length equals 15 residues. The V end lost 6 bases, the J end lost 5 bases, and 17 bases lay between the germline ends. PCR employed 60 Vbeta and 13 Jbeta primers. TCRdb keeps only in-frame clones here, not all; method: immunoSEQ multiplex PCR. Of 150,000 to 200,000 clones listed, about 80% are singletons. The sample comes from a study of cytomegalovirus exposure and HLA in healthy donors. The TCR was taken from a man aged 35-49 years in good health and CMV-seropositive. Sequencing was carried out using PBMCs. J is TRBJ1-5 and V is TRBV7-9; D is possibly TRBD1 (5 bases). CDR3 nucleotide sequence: TGTGCCAGCAGTTCTACGGACACTTTCGATCAGCCCCAGCATTTT. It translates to CASSSTDTFDQPQHF. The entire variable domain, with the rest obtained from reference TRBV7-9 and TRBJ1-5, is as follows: DTGVSQNPRHKITKRGQNVTFRCDPISEHNRLYWYRQTLGQGPEFLTYFQNEAQLEKSRLLSDRFSAERPKGSFSTLEIQRTEQGDSAMYLCASSSTDTFDQPQHFGDGTRLSIL.